Below, 8 T cell receptor beta chains from the same sample are listed, as sequenced in a study of cytomegalovirus exposure and HLA in healthy donors. The PCR made use of 60 Vbeta and 13 Jbeta primers. Using immunoSEQ multiplex PCR, the repertoire was profiled, and TCRdb retains in-frame clones only, with some absent. Its table lists 70,000 to 80,000 clones. Sequenced input: PBMCs. The receptors were sampled from a man aged 40-50 years in good health and CMV-seronegative.

The rearrangement links TRBV2 to TRBJ1-1; D is unclear. In germline, CDR1 is SNHLY, CDR2 FYNNEI. The CDR3 is 13 residues long. V gave up 0 bases and J gave up 5 bases, with 7 bases separating them. The CDR3 region has the DNA TGTGCCAGCAGTGAAGCTTTTCATACTGAAGCTTTCTTT. Translating it yields CASSEAFHTEAFF.

This chain uses TRBV2 with TRBJ2-3; 9 nucleotides line up with TRBD2. V lost 4 bases to trimming and J lost 3 bases; unmatched junction nucleotides: 8. This CDR3 contains 16 residues. From germline, CDR1 is SNHLY and CDR2 FYNNEI. The CDR3 sequence is CASSARRGGGTDTQYF. The DNA of the CDR3 is TGTGCCAGCAGTGCACGGCGGGGGGGCGGAACAGATACGCAGTATTTT.

The rearrangement links TRBV18 to TRBJ1-5; 7 nucleotides agree with TRBD1. From germline, CDR1 is KGHSH and CDR2 LQKENI. This CDR3 contains 15 residues. V dropped 1 base and J dropped 3; count of bases not matched to a gene: 3. CDR3 nucleotides: TGTGCCAGCTCACCACAGACAGGGCTCAATCAGCCCCAGCATTTT. Its protein is CASSPQTGLNQPQHF.

The J gene is TRBJ1-1, the V gene TRBV6-1; D gene unclear. The V end lost 4 bases, the J end lost 4 bases, and 13 bases lay between the germline ends. The CDR3 covers 14 residues. In germline, CDR1 is MNHNS, CDR2 SASEGT. The CDR3 loop is CASSAFVEVTEAFF. In nucleotides, the CDR3 is TGTGCCAGCAGTGCTTTCGTAGAAGTCACTGAAGCTTTCTTT.

The CDR3 spells CASSQEGVGARHEQYF. In DNA, the CDR3 is TGTGCCAGCAGCCAAGAAGGGGTGGGGGCAAGGCACGAGCAGTACTTC. This rearrangement joins TRBV14 to TRBJ2-7; weak D call: TRBD1 (6 bases). Germline CDR1 SGHDN, CDR2 FVKESK. The ends were cut back, 0 bases at V and 5 bases at J, with 17 bases in the middle. The CDR3 length is 16 residues.

The CDR3 reads CASSPRQGTGKETQYF. Written as DNA, the CDR3 is TGTGCCAGCTCACCAAGACAAGGGACAGGGAAAGAGACCCAGTACTTC. The genes are TRBV18 and TRBJ2-5, with 9 bases identical to TRBD1. Per germline, CDR1 KGHSH and CDR2 LQKENI. This CDR3 has 16 residues. Trimming took 2 bases from V and 3 from J; bases not matched to a gene: 7.

The chain is built from TRBV30 and TRBJ1-5; 9 bases are shared with TRBD1. The CDR3 sequence is 13 residues long. The germline V gene has CDR1 GTSNPN and CDR2 SVGIG (reference sequence). With 5 bases clipped from V and 6 bases from J, the junction kept 5 bases outside the gene matches. The CDR3 here is CAWEQGAAQPQHF. The CDR3 DNA reads TGTGCCTGGGAACAGGGGGCGGCTCAGCCCCAGCATTTT.

The V call is TRBV7-8, the J call TRBJ1-1, with TRBD1 identical over 7 bases. There are 13 residues in the CDR3. With V trimmed by 0 bases and J by 8 bases, 3 bases remained unmatched. Germline V gene data show CDR1 as SGHVS and CDR2 as FQNEAQ. The DNA for the CDR3 is TGTGCCAGCAGCTTAGCAGGGGGCAGAGAAGCTTTCTTT. Translation: CASSLAGGREAFF.